This entry features one T cell receptor beta chain sequence. The target antigen is unknown. These data are taken from a study of OX40 agonist ivuxolimab in advanced cancers. Study details: The patients got ivuxolimab, which is an agonistic anti-OX40 (CD134) antibody. Study results and limitations: With doses of 0.1-3.0 mg/kg, partial responders showed among the lowest clonal expansion. Nonresponders included some who also had low normalized T-cell clonal expansion.

The method was immunoSEQ multiplex PCR; TCRdb's version includes in-frame clones alone and lacks a portion of them. The data show over 30,000 clones, with roughly nine tenths seen just once and 0.92% held by the top ten. V trimming: 4 bases; J trimming: 9 bases; junction bases outside the gene matches: 2. This CDR3 is 12 amino acids long. Germline V gene lookup returns CDR1 MRHNA and CDR2 SNTAGT. Sample: CD4+ or CD8+ T cells sorted from blood, taken in a trial of the OX40 agonist ivuxolimab. The source is an adult with an advanced solid tumor such as melanoma, head and neck, liver or kidney cancer. The chain recombines TRBV6-4 with TRBJ1-5; 8 bases match TRBD1. The CDR3 region is CASSGTGGPQHF. Written as DNA, the CDR3 is TGTGCCAGCAGTGGCACAGGGGGGCCCCAGCATTTT.